This TCR beta chain originates from a study of blood T cell repertoires in COVID-19. Data came from immunoSEQ multiplex PCR; TCRdb stores just in-frame clones and leaves some out. Of about 340,000 clones in the sample, 88% are singletons; the top ten hold roughly 6.6%. The J segment lost 4 bases and the V segment lost 4 bases, leaving 6 bases of the junction unmatched. This CDR3 contains 15 residues. Germline V gives CDR1 SGHRS, CDR2 YFSETQ. Sequencing was carried out using peripheral blood. The V gene is TRBV5-1, the J gene TRBJ2-3; 10 positions match TRBD2. This sequence was found in a woman aged 65 to 85 with COVID-19, enrolled during active disease. CDR3 sequence (DNA): TGCGCCAGCAGCCTAGCGGGGGCTTCAGCAGATACGCAGTATTTT. Protein product: CASSLAGASADTQYF.